This paragraph covers one T cell receptor beta chain sequence. Antigen unknown. Donors were healthy HIV-negative adults without recently reported acute infections or vaccinations. The data were taken from a study of shared clonotypes between healthy human individuals. General study results and limits: Sampling was confined to blood; repertoires within tissues likely differ.

Only in-frame clones appear in the TCRdb table, and some are missing; sequencing was by immunoSEQ multiplex PCR. The repertoire has over 850,000 clones, 78% of them found once; the top ten carry under 0.65%. The CDR3 is made up of 13 amino acids. V was cut by 5 bases and J by 3 bases, with 11 bases left in between. CDR1 is SQVTM, CDR2 ANQGSEA, per germline. The V call is TRBV29-1, the J call TRBJ1-5; tentative D call: TRBD1 (5 bases). The TCR comes from a man aged 18-30 years in good health. Some clones in this sample may be carry-over from other donors' samples. What was sequenced was memory CD4+ T cells from PBMCs. Subset: CD45RA-negative fraction. The chain's CDR3 is CSVRMGLNQPQHF. The CDR3 region has the DNA TGCAGCGTTAGGATGGGACTCAATCAGCCCCAGCATTTT.